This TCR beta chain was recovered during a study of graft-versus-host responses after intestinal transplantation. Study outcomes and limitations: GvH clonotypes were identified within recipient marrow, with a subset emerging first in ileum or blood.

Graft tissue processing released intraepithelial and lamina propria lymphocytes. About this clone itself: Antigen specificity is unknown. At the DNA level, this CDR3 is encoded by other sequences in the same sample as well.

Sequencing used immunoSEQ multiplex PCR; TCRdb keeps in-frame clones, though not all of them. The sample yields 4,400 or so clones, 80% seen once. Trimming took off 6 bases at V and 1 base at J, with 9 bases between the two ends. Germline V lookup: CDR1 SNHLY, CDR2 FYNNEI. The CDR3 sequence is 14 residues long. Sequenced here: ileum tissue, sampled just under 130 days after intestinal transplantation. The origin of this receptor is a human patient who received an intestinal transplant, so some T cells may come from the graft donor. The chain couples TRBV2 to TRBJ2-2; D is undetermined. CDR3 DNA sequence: TGTGCCAGCAGAAGGACGGGGAACACCGGGGAGCTGTTTTTT. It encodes CASRRTGNTGELFF.